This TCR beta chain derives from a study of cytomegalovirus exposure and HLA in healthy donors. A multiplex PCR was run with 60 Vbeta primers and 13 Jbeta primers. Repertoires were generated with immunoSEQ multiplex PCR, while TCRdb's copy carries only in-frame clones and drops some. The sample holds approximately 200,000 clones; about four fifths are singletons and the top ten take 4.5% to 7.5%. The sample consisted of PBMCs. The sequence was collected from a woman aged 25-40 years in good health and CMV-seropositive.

Written as DNA, the CDR3 is TGTGCCAGCAGCCAAGAAGGACAGAAGATAAATTCACCCCTCCACTTT. Translation: CASSQEGQKINSPLHF. The chain combines TRBV14 with TRBJ1-6; maybe TRBD1 (6 bases). From germline, CDR1 is SGHDN and CDR2 FVKESK. V dropped 0 bases and J dropped 7 bases, with 13 bases sitting between them. The CDR3 is 16 residues long.